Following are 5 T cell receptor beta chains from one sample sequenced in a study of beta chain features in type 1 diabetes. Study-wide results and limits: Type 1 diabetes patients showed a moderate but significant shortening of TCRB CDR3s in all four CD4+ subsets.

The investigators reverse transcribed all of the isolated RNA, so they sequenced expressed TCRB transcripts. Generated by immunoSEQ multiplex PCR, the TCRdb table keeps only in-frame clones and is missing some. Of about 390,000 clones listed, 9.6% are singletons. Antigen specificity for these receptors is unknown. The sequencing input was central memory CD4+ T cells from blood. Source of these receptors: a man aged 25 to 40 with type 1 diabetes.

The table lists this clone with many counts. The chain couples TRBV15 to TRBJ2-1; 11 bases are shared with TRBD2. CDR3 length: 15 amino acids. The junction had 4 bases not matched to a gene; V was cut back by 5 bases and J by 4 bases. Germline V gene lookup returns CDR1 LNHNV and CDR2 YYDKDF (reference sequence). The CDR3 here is CATSERLAGYNEQFF. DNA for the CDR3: TGTGCCACCAGCGAACGACTAGCGGGATACAATGAGCAGTTCTTC.

CDR3 nucleotide sequence: TGTGCCAGCAGTGACTCAGGGTTCCAGGATAATGAAAAACTGTTTTTT. Translation: CASSDSGFQDNEKLFF. V usage is TRBV6-4 and J usage is TRBJ1-4, with no clear D. In germline, CDR1 is MRHNA, CDR2 SNTAGT. V lost 0 bases and J lost 4, with 12 bases in between. The CDR3 runs 16 residues.

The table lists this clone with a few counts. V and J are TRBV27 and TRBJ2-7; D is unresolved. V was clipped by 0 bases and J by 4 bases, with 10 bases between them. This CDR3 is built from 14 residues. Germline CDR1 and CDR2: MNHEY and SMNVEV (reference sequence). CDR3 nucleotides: TGTGCCAGCAGTTTATCGATGAGTTTTTACGAGCAGTACTTC. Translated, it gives CASSLSMSFYEQYF.

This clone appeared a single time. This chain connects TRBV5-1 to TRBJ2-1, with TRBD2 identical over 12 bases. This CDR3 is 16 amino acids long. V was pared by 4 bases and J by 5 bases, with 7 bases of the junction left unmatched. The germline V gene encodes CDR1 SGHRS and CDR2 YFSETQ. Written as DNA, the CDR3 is TGCGCCAGCAGCGGACTAGCGGGAAAGAAGGACAATGAGCAGTTCTTC. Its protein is CASSGLAGKKDNEQFF.

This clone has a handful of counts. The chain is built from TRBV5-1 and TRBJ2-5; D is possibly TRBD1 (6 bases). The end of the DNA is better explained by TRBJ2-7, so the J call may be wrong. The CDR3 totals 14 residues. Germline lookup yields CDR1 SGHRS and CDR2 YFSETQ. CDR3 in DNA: TGCGCCAGCAGCCCCCTCACAGGGTCCTACGAGCAGTACTTC. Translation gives CASSPLTGSYEQYF.